The 8 T cell receptor beta chains presented below share a single source sample, sequenced in a study of T cell responses to AZD1222 COVID-19 vaccine. Profiled with immunoSEQ multiplex PCR; TCRdb holds only in-frame clones, not every one. This sample has fewer than 120,000 clones, with 70% to 90% found just once. The sequencing used peripheral blood, collected on day 0 of AZD1222 vaccination. These receptors originate from an adult in good health.

This chain connects TRBV5-1 to TRBJ1-3; D is perhaps TRBD1 (6 bases). Germline V gene sequence: CDR1 SGHRS, CDR2 YFSETQ. The ends were cut back, 0 bases at V and 0 bases at J, with 16 bases in the middle. The CDR3 runs to 18 residues. The CDR3 bases are TGCGCCAGCAGCTTGGCGTATCGGACAGCTTACTCTGGAAACACCATATATTTT. It translates to CASSLAYRTAYSGNTIYF.

Details on this clone: A read error may account for a junction end that differs from germline. The V and J genes are TRBV7-2 and TRBJ2-2; D is possibly TRBD1 (5 bases). Germline loops: CDR1 SGHTA, CDR2 FQGNSA. The CDR3 is 14 amino acids. In DNA form, the CDR3 reads TGTGTCAGCAGCTTAGGGGCTAACACCGGGGAGCTGTTTTTT. Protein sequence: CVSSLGANTGELFF. Full variable domain (missing parts from reference TRBV7-2 and TRBJ2-2): GAGVSQSPSNKVTEKGKDVELRCDPISGHTALYWYRQSLGQGLEFLIYFQGNSAPDKSGLPSDRFSAERTGGSVSTLTIQRTQQEDSAVYLCVSSLGANTGELFFGEGSRLTVL.

This chain links TRBV9 with TRBJ2-7; weak D call: TRBD2 (6 bases). The CDR3 length is 13 residues. In germline, CDR1 is SGDLS, CDR2 YYNGEE. Trimming stripped 0 bases from V and 3 bases from J, with 7 bases between. CDR3: CASSVEEGYEQYF. The CDR3 DNA sequence: TGTGCCAGCAGCGTAGAGGAGGGCTACGAGCAGTACTTC.

The genes are TRBV18 and TRBJ1-2, with D unresolved. The ends were cut back, 1 base at V and 3 bases at J, with 3 bases in the middle. Germline assignment: CDR1 KGHSH and CDR2 LQKENI. CDR3 size: 12 residues. Here the CDR3 DNA reads TGTGCCAGCTCACCACGGGACTATGGCTACACCTTC. Translating gives CASSPRDYGYTF.

J is TRBJ1-2 and V is TRBV7-8; no firm D call. The germline V gene has CDR1 SGHVS and CDR2 FQNEAQ. The CDR3 length is 12 residues. V was clipped by 6 bases and J by 2 bases, with 7 bases between them. The chain's CDR3 is CASSSRNYGYTF. The CDR3 coding sequence is TGTGCCAGCAGTTCCCGGAACTATGGCTACACCTTC. The full variable domain, rest sourced from reference TRBV7-8 and TRBJ1-2, is GAGVSQSPRYKVAKRGQDVALRCDPISGHVSLFWYQQALGQGPEFLTYFQNEAQLDKSGLPSDRFFAERPEGSVSTLKIQRTQQEDSAVYLCASSSRNYGYTFGSGTRLTVV.

The CDR3 loop is CSVDSANYGYTF. The CDR3 DNA follows: TGCAGCGTTGATTCGGCTAACTATGGCTACACCTTC. This rearrangement joins TRBV29-1 to TRBJ1-2; D is ambiguous. Germline V gene lookup returns CDR1 SQVTM and CDR2 ANQGSEA. Trimming took 3 bases from V and 0 from J, leaving 5 bases between them. CDR3 length: 12 residues.

The chain recombines TRBV19 with TRBJ2-7; no definite D call. The CDR3 contains 13 residues. V shed 3 bases and J shed 6 bases, with 12 bases lying between them. The germline V gene has CDR1 LNHDA and CDR2 SQIVND (reference sequence). CDR3 DNA: TGTGCCAGTAGTATGTCCCCTAGAGGCGAGCAGTACTTC. Its translation: CASSMSPRGEQYF.

This clone has more than one count but fewer than ten. This sequence joins TRBV28 and TRBJ1-5; D gene ambiguous. Trimming pared 6 bases from V and 0 bases from J, leaving 18 bases between. The germline gives CDR1 MDHEN, CDR2 SYDVKM. The CDR3 consists of 17 residues. CDR3 DNA sequence: TGTGCCAGCAGGTCTGGCGGTGCGGAAAATAGCAATCAGCCCCAGCATTTT. As protein: CASRSGGAENSNQPQHF.